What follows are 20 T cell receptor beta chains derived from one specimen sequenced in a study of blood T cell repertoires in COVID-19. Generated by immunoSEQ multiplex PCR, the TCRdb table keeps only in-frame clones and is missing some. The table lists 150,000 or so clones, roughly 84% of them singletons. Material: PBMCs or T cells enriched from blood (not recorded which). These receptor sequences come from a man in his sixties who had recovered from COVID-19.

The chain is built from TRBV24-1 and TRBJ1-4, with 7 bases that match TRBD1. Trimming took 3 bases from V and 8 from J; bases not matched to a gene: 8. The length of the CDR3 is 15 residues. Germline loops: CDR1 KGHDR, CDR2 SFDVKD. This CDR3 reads CATSDATGSAEKLFF. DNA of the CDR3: TGTGCCACCAGTGATGCGACAGGGAGTGCAGAAAAACTGTTTTTT.

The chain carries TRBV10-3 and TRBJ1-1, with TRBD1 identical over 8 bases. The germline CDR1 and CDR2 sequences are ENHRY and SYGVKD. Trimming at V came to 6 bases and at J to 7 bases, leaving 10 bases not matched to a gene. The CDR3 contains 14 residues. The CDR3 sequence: CAISEDRAVGEAFF. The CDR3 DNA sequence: TGTGCCATCAGCGAGGACAGGGCAGTAGGTGAAGCTTTCTTT.

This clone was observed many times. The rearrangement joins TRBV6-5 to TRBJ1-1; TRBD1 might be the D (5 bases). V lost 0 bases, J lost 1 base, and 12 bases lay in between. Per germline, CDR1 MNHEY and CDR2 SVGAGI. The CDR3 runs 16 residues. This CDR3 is CASSYSSAGQNTEAFF. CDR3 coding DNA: TGTGCCAGCAGTTACTCTTCGGCAGGGCAGAACACTGAAGCTTTCTTT.

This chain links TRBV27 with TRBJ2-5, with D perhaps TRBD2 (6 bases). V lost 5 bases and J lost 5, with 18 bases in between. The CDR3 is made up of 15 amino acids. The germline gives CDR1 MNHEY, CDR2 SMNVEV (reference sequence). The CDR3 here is CASSPTPTRMETQYF. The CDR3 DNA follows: TGTGCCAGCAGTCCCACCCCGACTAGAATGGAGACCCAGTACTTC.

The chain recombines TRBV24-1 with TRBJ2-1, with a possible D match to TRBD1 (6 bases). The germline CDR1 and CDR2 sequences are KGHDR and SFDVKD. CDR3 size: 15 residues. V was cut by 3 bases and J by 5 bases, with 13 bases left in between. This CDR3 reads CATSDPRQANNEQFF. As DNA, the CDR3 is TGTGCCACCAGTGATCCAAGACAGGCCAACAATGAGCAGTTCTTC.

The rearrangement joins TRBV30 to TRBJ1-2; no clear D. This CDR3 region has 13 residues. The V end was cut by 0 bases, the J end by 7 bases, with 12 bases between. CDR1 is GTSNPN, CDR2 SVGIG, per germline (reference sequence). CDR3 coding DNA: TGTGCCTGGAGTGTAACTTTGGAGGGTGGCTACACCTTC. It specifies CAWSVTLEGGYTF.

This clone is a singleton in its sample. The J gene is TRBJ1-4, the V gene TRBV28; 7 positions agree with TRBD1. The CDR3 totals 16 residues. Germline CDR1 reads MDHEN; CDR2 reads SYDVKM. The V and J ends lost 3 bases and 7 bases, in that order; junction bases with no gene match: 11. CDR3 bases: TGTGCCAGCAGTTTCGAAGAAGGGGGCCGGAGTGAAAAACTGTTTTTT. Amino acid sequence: CASSFEEGGRSEKLFF.

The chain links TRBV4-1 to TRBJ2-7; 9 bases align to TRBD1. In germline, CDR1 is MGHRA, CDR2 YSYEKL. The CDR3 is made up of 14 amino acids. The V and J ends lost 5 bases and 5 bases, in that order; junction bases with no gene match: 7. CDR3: CASSGPGTGHEQYF. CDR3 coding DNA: TGCGCCAGCAGCGGACCTGGGACAGGGCACGAGCAGTACTTC.

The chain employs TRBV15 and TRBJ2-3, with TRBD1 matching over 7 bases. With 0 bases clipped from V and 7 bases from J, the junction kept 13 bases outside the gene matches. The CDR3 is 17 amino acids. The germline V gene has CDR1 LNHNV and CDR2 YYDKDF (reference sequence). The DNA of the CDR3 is TGTGCCACCAGCAGAGATCACCCCGGACAGGCCTCAAATACGCAGTATTTT. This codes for CATSRDHPGQASNTQYF.

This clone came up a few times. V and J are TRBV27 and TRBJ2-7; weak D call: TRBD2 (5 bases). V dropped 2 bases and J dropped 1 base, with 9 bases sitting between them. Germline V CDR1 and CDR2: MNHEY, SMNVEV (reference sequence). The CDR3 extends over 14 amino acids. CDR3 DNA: TGTGCCAGCAGTTTAATTCGGGGATCCTACGAGCAGTACTTC. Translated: CASSLIRGSYEQYF.

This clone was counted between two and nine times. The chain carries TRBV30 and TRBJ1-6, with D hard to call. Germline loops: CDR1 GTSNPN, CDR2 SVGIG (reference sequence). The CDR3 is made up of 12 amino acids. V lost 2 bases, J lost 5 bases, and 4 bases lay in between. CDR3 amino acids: CAWSINNSPLHF. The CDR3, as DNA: TGTGCCTGGAGTATCAATAATTCACCCCTCCACTTT.

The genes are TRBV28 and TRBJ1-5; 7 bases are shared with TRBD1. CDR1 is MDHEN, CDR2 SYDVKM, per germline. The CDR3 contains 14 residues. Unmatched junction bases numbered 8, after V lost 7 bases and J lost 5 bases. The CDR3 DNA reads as TGTGCCAGCACGGGTCGGGGGACAGATCAGCCCCAGCATTTT. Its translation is CASTGRGTDQPQHF.

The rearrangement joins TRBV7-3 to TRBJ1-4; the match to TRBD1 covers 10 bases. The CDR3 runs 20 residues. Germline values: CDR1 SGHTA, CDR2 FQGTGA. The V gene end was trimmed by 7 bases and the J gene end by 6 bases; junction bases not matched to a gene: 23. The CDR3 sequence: CASTSSPGDRGWDGDEKLFF. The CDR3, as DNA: TGTGCCAGCACCTCCTCCCCCGGGGACAGGGGATGGGATGGGGATGAAAAACTGTTTTTT. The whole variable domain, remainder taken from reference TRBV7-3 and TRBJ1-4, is GAGVSQTPSNKVTEKGKYVELRCDPISGHTALYWYRQSLGQGPEFLIYFQGTGAADDSGLPNDRFFAVRPEGSVSTLKIQRTERGDSAVYLCASTSSPGDRGWDGDEKLFFGSGTQLSVL.

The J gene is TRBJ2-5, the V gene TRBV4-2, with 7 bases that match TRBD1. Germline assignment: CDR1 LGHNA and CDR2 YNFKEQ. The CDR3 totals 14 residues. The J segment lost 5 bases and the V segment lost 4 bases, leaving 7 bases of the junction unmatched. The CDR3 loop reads CASSRPGGVETQYF. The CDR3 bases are TGTGCCAGCAGCCGTCCAGGGGGTGTGGAGACCCAGTACTTC.

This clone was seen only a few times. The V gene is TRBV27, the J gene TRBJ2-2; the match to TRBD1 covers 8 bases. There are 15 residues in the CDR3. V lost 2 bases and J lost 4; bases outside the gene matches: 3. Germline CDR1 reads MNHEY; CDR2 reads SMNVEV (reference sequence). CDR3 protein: CASSLLTGVTGELFF. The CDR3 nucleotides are TGTGCCAGCAGTTTACTGACAGGGGTCACCGGGGAGCTGTTTTTT.

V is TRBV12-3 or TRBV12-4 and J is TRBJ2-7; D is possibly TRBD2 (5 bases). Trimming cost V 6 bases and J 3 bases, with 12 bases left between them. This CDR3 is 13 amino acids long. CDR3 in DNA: TGTGCCAGCAGGAGGGAGATGTACTACGAGCAGTACTTC. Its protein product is CASRREMYYEQYF.

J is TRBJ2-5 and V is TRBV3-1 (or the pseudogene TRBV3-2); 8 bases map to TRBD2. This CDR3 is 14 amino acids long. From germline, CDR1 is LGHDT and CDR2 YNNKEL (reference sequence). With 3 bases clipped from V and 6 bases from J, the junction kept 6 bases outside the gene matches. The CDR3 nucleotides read TGTGCCAGCAGCCATTCCGGGACTAGTCAGACCCAGTACTTC. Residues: CASSHSGTSQTQYF.

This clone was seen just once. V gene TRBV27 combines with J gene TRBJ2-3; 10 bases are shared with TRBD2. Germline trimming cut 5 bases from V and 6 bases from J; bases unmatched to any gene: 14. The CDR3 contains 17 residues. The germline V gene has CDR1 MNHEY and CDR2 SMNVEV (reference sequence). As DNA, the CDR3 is TGTGCCAGCAGTAAGATCGTCCTAGCGGGAGAGTTGGATACGCAGTATTTT. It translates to CASSKIVLAGELDTQYF.

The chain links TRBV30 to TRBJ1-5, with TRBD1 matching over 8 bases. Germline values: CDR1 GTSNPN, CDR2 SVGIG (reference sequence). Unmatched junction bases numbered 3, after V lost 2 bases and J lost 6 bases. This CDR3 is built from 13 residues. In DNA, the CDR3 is TGTGCCTGGAGTTGGACAGGGAGTCAGCCCCAGCATTTT. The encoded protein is CAWSWTGSQPQHF.

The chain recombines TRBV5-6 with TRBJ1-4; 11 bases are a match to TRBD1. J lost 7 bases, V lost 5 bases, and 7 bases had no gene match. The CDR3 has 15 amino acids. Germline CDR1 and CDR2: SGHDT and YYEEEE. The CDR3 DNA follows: TGTGCCAGCAGTCGAACCGGGACAGGGGGTGAAAAACTGTTTTTT. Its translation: CASSRTGTGGEKLFF.